This is a list of T cell receptor beta chains from one sample in a study of PD-1 blockade in mismatch repair-deficient tumors. Assay: immunoSEQ multiplex PCR; the TCRdb copy retains only in-frame clones and omits some. The profile shows around 23,000 clones, 75% to 85% of them singletons. The sequencing here drew on peripheral blood, taken 12 weeks after starting pembrolizumab. The receptor source for this set is an adult with mismatch repair-deficient cancer. Both conserved end residues are trimmed from each CDR3. The D gene is left open where the match is weak. Where a row states a size, it is once, few, many or the class of an expanded clone; other rows omit it.

>TRBV4-1|TRBJ2-7|few|-
ASSQGSSRFYEQY
>TRBV7-2|TRBJ2-3|-|TRBD2
ASSRGLAGGDTQY
>TRBV9|TRBJ2-7|-|-
ASSVAEAYEQY
>TRBV5-1|TRBJ2-4|once|-
ASSSTRGSGNIQY
>TRBV9|TRBJ2-4|-|TRBD1
AIRQGIAKNIQY
>TRBV11-2|TRBJ1-2|-|-
ASSSEALYGYT
>TRBV4-2|TRBJ2-1|-|-
ASSQEQERSSYNEQF
>TRBV5-6|TRBJ1-1|-|-
ASRFNGWGVTEAF
>TRBV6-1|TRBJ2-7|-|-
ASSEKAGVPYEQY
>TRBV18|TRBJ2-5|-|TRBD1
ASSARRQGPKVETQY
>TRBV19|TRBJ2-3|-|TRBD1
ASTQGTGRDTQY
>TRBV20-1|TRBJ2-3|-|-
SASYGDTQY
>TRBV18|TRBJ1-1|-|TRBD1
ASSPDRATEAF
>TRBV27|TRBJ2-3|-|-
ASRRNSADTQY
>TRBV9|TRBJ1-4|-|-
ASSVGAGKLF
>TRBV7-9|TRBJ2-5|-|-
ASSSRGPETQY
>TRBV27|TRBJ2-3|-|TRBD2
ASSGGAGPLHDTQY
>TRBV6-5|TRBJ2-7|few|TRBD2
ASSYDGTSGSYEQY
>TRBV7-9|TRBJ1-1|-|-
ASSRLIGTHNTEAF
>TRBV6-6|TRBJ2-7|-|-
ASSSTLQNEQY
>TRBV12-5|TRBJ2-1|-|TRBD1
ASGLGQGHNEQF
>TRBV5-5|TRBJ1-5|-|-
ASSLAGIIDQPQH
>TRBV18|TRBJ2-2|-|-
ASSHPPNTGELF
>TRBV20-1|TRBJ1-1|few|-
KALENTEAF
>TRBV13|TRBJ1-2|-|TRBD1
ASSLGAARGNGYT
>TRBV2|TRBJ2-1|-|-
ASRRDKGNNEQF
>TRBV28|TRBJ1-2|once|-
ASSHGNYGYT
>TRBV15|TRBJ2-7|-|-
ATSRGPRPLYEQY
>TRBV6-6|TRBJ2-7|few|TRBD1
ASSFRDRGHEQY
>TRBV5-4|TRBJ1-2|once|TRBD1
ASSAGQGPRNYGYT
>TRBV13|TRBJ2-3|-|-
ASSLRGRLRTDTQY
>TRBV7-2|TRBJ2-2|once|TRBD1
ASSSTGAGTGELF
>TRBV7-9|TRBJ2-4|-|-
ASERANIQY
>TRBV27|TRBJ1-4|-|-
ASSTSSGYNEKLF
>TRBV9|TRBJ2-7|-|TRBD2
ARAPSGDYEQY
>TRBV19|TRBJ2-1|-|TRBD2
ASSTTSSLYNEQF
>TRBV5-4|TRBJ1-2|once|-
ASSNVGARAGYGYT
>TRBV11-3|TRBJ2-5|-|TRBD1
ASSRSGQGPQETQY
>TRBV6-5|TRBJ1-1|-|-
ASSPHPPYTEAF
>TRBV11-2|TRBJ1-4|-|TRBD1
ASSLGQGVEKLF